One and the same sample provided the 20 T cell receptor beta chains below, sequenced in a study of regulatory T cells in long-lasting Graves disease. The TCR beta library used iRepertoire HTBI primers with Arm-PCR amplification of CDR3. TCRdb called the multiplex PCR reads again in MiXCR, with one record for every CDR3 protein. The table includes about 530,000 distinct CDR3 sequences, around 15% detected once. The time point: newly diagnosed GD, antithyroid drugs for less than 3 months. Preparation of the TCR library used RNA extracted from PBMCs. The data also belong to a second study, concerning T cells in Graves' hyperthyroidism and ophthalmopathy.

The sequenced sample was peripheral blood mononuclear cells (PBMCs), obtained at new diagnosis, from a patient treated with antithyroid drugs. These receptors originate from a woman aged 40-65 years with Graves disease.

This clonotype was recorded a few times. The J gene is TRBJ1-1, the V gene TRBV10-3, with no clear D. The CDR3 consists of 13 residues. Germline CDR1 is ENHRY and CDR2 is SYGVKD. Trimming left V 6 bases short and J 1 base short, with 9 bases between. The CDR3 reads CAIRSIGNTEAFF. In DNA form, the CDR3 reads TGTGCCATCAGAAGTATAGGGAACACTGAAGCTTTCTTT.

The chain links TRBV27 to TRBJ1-2, with TRBD1 as a possible D gene (6 bases). Germline CDR1 reads MNHEY; CDR2 reads SMNVEV (reference sequence). V was shortened by 4 bases and J by 0 bases, with 12 bases between the two germline ends. CDR3 length: 15 residues. The CDR3: CASSSFGGPNYGYTF. For the CDR3, the DNA is TGTGCCAGCAGTTCGTTTGGGGGGCCTAACTATGGCTACACCTTC.

This clonotype was picked up many times. CDR3 DNA: TGTGCCAGCAGCTTAGGCGGGGATCGGCTGTTTTTT. Protein product: CASSLGGDRLFF. The chain is built from TRBV5-5 and TRBJ2-2; possibly TRBD2 for D (6 bases). Trimming cost V 2 bases and J 13 bases, with 12 bases left between them. The CDR3 extends over 12 amino acids. Per the germline V gene, CDR1 is SGHKS and CDR2 is YYEKEE (reference sequence).

This clonotype was observed at least ten times. The V and J genes are TRBV10-1 and TRBJ1-3, with D hard to call. Germline CDR1 and CDR2: WNHNN and SYGVQD (reference sequence). There are 13 residues in the CDR3. The V and J ends lost 4 bases and 2 bases respectively, with 6 bases between them. The CDR3 DNA reads TGCGCCAGCAGTGGGAGTACTGGAAACACCATATATTTT. Translation gives CASSGSTGNTIYF.

This clonotype appeared a few times. This chain links TRBV12-3 or TRBV12-4 with TRBJ2-6; the match to TRBD2 covers 7 bases. V was pared by 5 bases and J by 4 bases, with 11 bases of the junction left unmatched. This CDR3 has 17 residues. For the CDR3, the DNA is TGTGCCAGCAGTCCGGGGGGAGGGGCCGACGGGGCCAACGTCCTGACTTTC. Residues: CASSPGGGADGANVLTF.

The chain employs TRBV5-6 and TRBJ2-1, with a possible D match to TRBD1 (5 bases). This CDR3 comprises 17 residues. The V end lost 0 bases, the J end lost 8 bases, and 21 bases lay between the germline ends. Germline CDR1 reads SGHDT; CDR2 reads YYEEEE. CDR3 sequence reads: CASSLEIRTTNRDEQFF. For the CDR3, the DNA is TGTGCCAGCAGCTTGGAGATTAGGACAACAAATCGGGATGAGCAGTTCTTC.

The gene calls are TRBV3-1 and TRBJ2-1; 16 nucleotides match TRBD2. Germline CDR1 is LGHDT and CDR2 is YNNKEL (reference sequence). Trimming at V came to 8 bases and at J to 9 bases, leaving 7 bases not matched to a gene. CDR3 length equals 15 residues. The CDR3 DNA follows: TGTGCCAGCGGCCCGGGACTAGCGGGGGGGCTTGAGCAGTTCTTC. This encodes CASGPGLAGGLEQFF.

This clonotype was observed many times. V and J are TRBV4-1 and TRBJ1-6; D gene unclear. This CDR3 is 14 amino acids long. V lost 5 bases and J 9 bases, leaving 14 bases between the germline ends. Looked up from germline, CDR1 is MGHRA and CDR2 is YSYEKL. The CDR3 nucleotides read TGCGCCAGCAGCACAGACATGGATGGTTCACCCCTCCACTTT. This codes for CASSTDMDGSPLHF.

CDR3 loop: CASSGHTEAFF. The CDR3 DNA is TGTGCCAGCAGCGGCCACACTGAAGCTTTCTTT. This sequence joins TRBV6-1 and TRBJ1-1; D is uncertain. This CDR3 is 11 amino acids long. The germline gives CDR1 MNHNS, CDR2 SASEGT. V lost 6 bases and J lost 3, with 5 bases in between.

With regard to this clonotype: This may be a read error, as it is one base from a much larger clone. The conserved phenylalanine or tryptophan is not found at the CDR3 terminus, so this likely reflects a read error. This chain connects TRBV6-1 to TRBJ2-1, with TRBD2 matching 11 bases. Trimming removed 4 bases from V and 0 bases from J; junction bases left unmatched: 5. The CDR3 has 17 amino acids. Germline loops: CDR1 MNHNS, CDR2 SASEGT. The CDR3 DNA reads TGTGCCAGCAGTGTTCTAGCGGGGGGTAACTCCTACAATGAGCAGTTCCTC. Protein: CASSVLAGGNSYNEQFL.

The V call is TRBV10-3, the J call TRBJ1-5; D is undetermined. The CDR3 length is 14 residues. Germline V lookup: CDR1 ENHRY, CDR2 SYGVKD. V was pared by 0 bases and J by 4 bases, with 7 bases between. In DNA, the CDR3 is TGTGCCATCAGTGAGTCGGTAGGGAATCAGCCCCAGCATTTT. Protein product: CAISESVGNQPQHF.

This clonotype was found many times. The chain employs TRBV3-1 and TRBJ2-5; no definite D call. CDR3 length: 13 amino acids. Germline assignment: CDR1 LGHDT and CDR2 YNNKEL (reference sequence). Trimming took off 1 base at V and 7 bases at J, with 10 bases between the two ends. The CDR3 region is CASSQAGTGTQYF. In DNA form, the CDR3 reads TGTGCCAGCAGCCAAGCCGGAACGGGGACCCAGTACTTC.

This clonotype appeared many times. The CDR3 here is CASSQEWAVPTNTEAFF. The CDR3 coding sequence is TGTGCCAGCAGCCAAGAATGGGCGGTCCCAACGAACACTGAAGCTTTCTTT. This sequence joins TRBV3-1 and TRBJ1-1; the D is unclear. This CDR3 is built from 17 residues. Germline V gene lookup returns CDR1 LGHDT and CDR2 YNNKEL (reference sequence). Trimming removed 0 bases at V and 1 base at J, with 15 bases between.

This clonotype appeared a few times. The genes are TRBV19 and TRBJ2-5; no definite D call. V lost 4 bases to trimming and J lost 4 bases, with 10 bases between them. The CDR3 covers 13 residues. CDR1 LNHDA and CDR2 SQIVND come from the germline V gene (reference sequence). CDR3 DNA sequence: TGTGCCAGTAGTACCGGACCCCTAGAGACCCAGTACTTC. It translates to CASSTGPLETQYF.

This clonotype was counted at least ten times. The rearrangement uses TRBV5-5 and TRBJ1-2, with a possible D match to TRBD1 (6 bases). The V and J ends lost 4 bases and 6 bases respectively, with 13 bases between them. The CDR3 length is 13 residues. The germline V gene encodes CDR1 SGHKS and CDR2 YYEKEE (reference sequence). CDR3 nucleotide sequence: TGTGCCAGCAGCCGCGAGGGGGTGGATGGCTACACCTTC. Translated, it gives CASSREGVDGYTF.

The V call is TRBV28, the J call TRBJ1-5, with 8 bases matching TRBD1. This CDR3 region has 16 residues. The V gene's germline CDR1 is MDHEN and CDR2 SYDVKM. J was trimmed by 0 bases and V by 7 bases; bases with no gene match: 8. In nucleotides, the CDR3 is TGTGCCAGCAATGCGGACAGGGCCTATAGCAATCAGCCCCAGCATTTT. Its translation is CASNADRAYSNQPQHF.

The chain is built from TRBV5-6 and TRBJ2-3; 10 bases are shared with TRBD1. The DNA end favors TRBJ2-5, so the J call may be wrong. Per germline, CDR1 SGHDT and CDR2 YYEEEE. The CDR3 loop spans 15 amino acids. In nucleotides, the CDR3 is TGTGCCAGCAGCTACCGGACAGGGGGGCGGGAGACCCAGTACTTC. Protein product: CASSYRTGGRETQYF.

Comment on this clonotype: This may come from a read error, since a much larger clone is one base off. This chain connects TRBV12-5 to TRBJ1-4; the D gene is possibly TRBD1 (6 bases). Germline CDR1 LGHNT, CDR2 FRNRAP. CDR3 size: 14 residues. The CDR3 DNA follows: TGTGCTAGCGGATCAGGGGCAACTAATGAAAAACTGGTTTTT. As protein: CASGSGATNEKLVF.

The table lists this clonotype with many counts. This chain connects TRBV3-1 to TRBJ1-1; no reliable D call. CDR1 is LGHDT and CDR2 is YNNKEL in the germline V gene (reference sequence). V dropped 6 bases and J dropped 10 bases, with 15 bases sitting between them. This CDR3 contains 12 residues. CDR3 coding DNA: TGTGCCAGCAGTCTGGAGGGCTATGCAGCTTTCTTT. Its translation is CASSLEGYAAFF.

This clonotype has ten or more counts. The V gene is TRBV6-2 or TRBV6-3, the J gene TRBJ1-2; possible D gene TRBD1, 5 bases. The CDR3 loop spans 15 amino acids. From germline, CDR1 is MNHEY and CDR2 SVGEGT. Trimming pared 5 bases from V and 5 bases from J, leaving 18 bases between. This chain's CDR3 is CASSPHEGRGYGYTF. CDR3 coding DNA: TGTGCCAGCAGTCCGCATGAGGGGCGCGGATATGGCTACACCTTC.